This TCR beta chain was sequenced in a study of monozygotic twins with inflammatory bowel disease. From germline, CDR1 is SGHTA and CDR2 FQGNSA. The CDR3 is 16 amino acids. Study-wide results and caveats: Relative clonotype sharing with others was diminished in IBD patients versus healthy twins, particularly with disease activity. The co-twins with IBD showed lower TCRbeta diversity (inverse Simpson) than their healthy siblings.

With regard to this clonotype: The antigen is undetermined.

With the 5' RACE reads reprocessed, TCRdb shows one record per CDR3 protein and no DNA. The table lists under 150,000 distinct CDR3 sequences. The material sequenced was blood. The TCR originated in a human donor with ulcerative colitis or Crohn's disease, or a healthy co-twin of an affected twin (not recorded which). The chain links TRBV7-2 to TRBJ2-7; TCRdb indicates TRBD1, and absent DNA this call remains unverified. This CDR3 is CASSRFETAKNYEQYF.